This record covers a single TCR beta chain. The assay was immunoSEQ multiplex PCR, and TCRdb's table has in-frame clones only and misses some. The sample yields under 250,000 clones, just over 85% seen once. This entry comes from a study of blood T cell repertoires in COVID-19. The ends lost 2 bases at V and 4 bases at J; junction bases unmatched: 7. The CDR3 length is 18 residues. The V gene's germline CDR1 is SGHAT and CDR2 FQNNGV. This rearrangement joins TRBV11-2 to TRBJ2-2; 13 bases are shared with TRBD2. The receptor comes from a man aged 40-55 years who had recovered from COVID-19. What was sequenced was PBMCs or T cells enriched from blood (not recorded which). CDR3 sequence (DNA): TGTGCCAGCAGCTTACCTGGGGGACTAGCGGGATTCACCGGGGAGCTGTTTTTT. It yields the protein CASSLPGGLAGFTGELFF.